This T cell receptor beta chain comes out of a study of cytomegalovirus exposure and HLA in healthy donors. Study results and caveats: Presence/absence analyses took donor sequencing depth as roughly uniform. A missense DCLRE1C variant was associated with V- and J-gene trimming of TCR beta chains in a later analysis, and an independent cohort replicated the association.

Trimming shortened V by 0 bases and J by 4 bases, and 10 bases separated the two germline ends. This CDR3 has 14 residues. The germline V gene has CDR1 SGHVS and CDR2 FQNEAQ. Regarding this clone: Its matching antigen is unknown.

PCR employed 60 Vbeta and 13 Jbeta primers. Sequencing used immunoSEQ multiplex PCR; TCRdb keeps in-frame clones, though not all of them. The sample yields 50,000 or so clones, about 77% seen once. The clonotype comes from a female donor in good health and CMV-seronegative. Sample: PBMCs. This chain uses TRBV7-8 with TRBJ2-7; D is unresolved. In DNA, the CDR3 is TGTGCCAGCAGCTTAGCGCAGACTCCTTACGAGCAGTACTTC. It is translated as CASSLAQTPYEQYF.